The 29 T cell receptor beta chains reported below all come from one sample, sequenced in a study of blood T cell repertoires in COVID-19. Profiled with immunoSEQ multiplex PCR; TCRdb holds only in-frame clones, not every one. The sample consists of some 66,000 clones, just under 90% of them appearing once. Material for sequencing was peripheral blood. The receptors were sampled from a human donor with active COVID-19. The donor label of this sample is uncertain.

The chain is built from TRBV5-6 and TRBJ2-7, with TRBD2 matching over 13 bases. V shed 2 bases and J 7 bases; nucleotides not matched to a gene: 3. The CDR3 covers 14 residues. The germline gives CDR1 SGHDT, CDR2 YYEEEE. CDR3 protein: CASSLLAGGQEQYF. As DNA, the CDR3 is TGTGCCAGCAGCTTACTAGCGGGGGGGCAAGAGCAGTACTTC.

This rearrangement joins TRBV6-6 to TRBJ2-7; TRBD1 might be the D (5 bases). Germline-derived CDR1 and CDR2 are MNHNY and SVGAGI (reference sequence). The CDR3 length is 12 residues. Trimming removed 6 bases at V and 4 bases at J, with 10 bases between. CDR3 DNA: TGTGCCAGCAGCCAAGACAGTTACGAGCAGTACTTC. Translating gives CASSQDSYEQYF.

The chain carries TRBV6-2 or TRBV6-3 and TRBJ2-6; weak D call: TRBD2 (7 bases). The V end was cut by 5 bases, the J end by 0 bases, with 17 bases between. The CDR3 contains 18 residues. Germline V CDR1 and CDR2: MNHEY, SVGEGT. The CDR3 bases are TGTGCCAGCAGTCCCCCAGCGGGACAACCCTCTGGGGCCAACGTCCTGACTTTC. The encoded protein is CASSPPAGQPSGANVLTF.

This chain connects TRBV19 to TRBJ1-1; D is perhaps TRBD1 (6 bases). CDR1 and CDR2 (germline): LNHDA, SQIVND (reference sequence). V lost 6 bases to trimming and J lost 7 bases, with 18 bases between them. CDR3 length equals 14 residues. The CDR3 DNA follows: TGTGCCAGTAGGGAAACAGGGTTTTTGGGTGAAGCTTTCTTT. Its translation is CASRETGFLGEAFF.

The rearrangement joins TRBV27 to TRBJ2-7, with 7 bases that match TRBD2. The CDR3 contains 14 residues. The germline V gene has CDR1 MNHEY and CDR2 SMNVEV (reference sequence). J lost 0 bases, V lost 11 bases, and 10 bases had no gene match. DNA of the CDR3: TGTGCCGCCAAGTCGCGGGGGAACTCCTACGAGCAGTACTTC. This gives the protein CAAKSRGNSYEQYF.

The rearrangement joins TRBV7-2 to TRBJ1-5; maybe TRBD1 (6 bases). Deletions cut 4 bases from V and 9 bases from J, with 16 bases between. CDR3 length equals 14 residues. Germline CDR1 is SGHTA and CDR2 is FQGNSA. The DNA of the CDR3 is TGTGCCAGCAGCTATAACAGGGAATCAGCGCCCCAGCATTTT. This encodes CASSYNRESAPQHF.

This chain links TRBV19 with TRBJ1-1; 11 bases are shared with TRBD1. V shed 1 base, J shed 6 bases, and the junction held 10 bases outside the gene matches. The CDR3 covers 17 residues. Germline V gene data show CDR1 as LNHDA and CDR2 as SQIVND (reference sequence). For the CDR3, the DNA is TGTGCCAGTAGTATAGGGACAGGGGGCAACGTCGTCGCTGAAGCTTTCTTT. Its protein is CASSIGTGGNVVAEAFF.

V gene TRBV28 combines with J gene TRBJ1-6, with D hard to call. CDR1 is MDHEN, CDR2 SYDVKM, per germline. The CDR3 is 14 residues long. Deletions cut 8 bases from V and 5 bases from J, with 13 bases between. The CDR3 sequence is CASLLGRNNSPLHF. The CDR3, as DNA: TGTGCCAGCCTACTAGGCCGGAATAATTCACCCCTCCACTTT.

The rearrangement links TRBV9 to TRBJ2-1; TRBD2 matches at 13 bases. The CDR3 sequence is 15 residues long. With V trimmed by 3 bases and J by 5 bases, 2 bases remained unmatched. Germline CDR1 is SGDLS and CDR2 is YYNGEE. The CDR3 nucleotides read TGTGCCAGCAGCGGCGGACTAGCGGGGGACAATGAGCAGTTCTTC. This translates into CASSGGLAGDNEQFF.

This rearrangement joins TRBV19 to TRBJ1-2; 12 bases align to TRBD1. The length of the CDR3 is 14 residues. After removal of 5 bases from V and 6 bases from J, the junction contained 4 bases not matched to a gene. Germline-derived CDR1 and CDR2 are LNHDA and SQIVND (reference sequence). The CDR3 here is CASSRGQGANGYTF. Here the CDR3 DNA reads TGTGCCAGTAGTCGGGGACAGGGGGCGAATGGCTACACCTTC.

The rearrangement links TRBV5-4 to TRBJ1-1; 9 bases line up with TRBD1. From germline, CDR1 is SGHNT and CDR2 YYREEE (reference sequence). This CDR3 is 14 amino acids long. Trimming took 4 bases from V and 5 from J; bases not matched to a gene: 6. CDR3 DNA sequence: TGTGCCAGCAGCATGGGACAGGGAAGAACTGAAGCTTTCTTT. This translates into CASSMGQGRTEAFF.

This chain connects TRBV19 to TRBJ1-5; the D is unclear. This CDR3 region has 15 residues. V gave up 0 bases and J gave up 7 bases, with 13 bases separating them. CDR1 and CDR2 from the germline V gene are LNHDA and SQIVND (reference sequence). The CDR3 is CASSIESQRLQPQHF. The CDR3 DNA reads as TGTGCCAGTAGTATAGAGTCCCAGCGGTTGCAGCCCCAGCATTTT.

The V call is TRBV15, the J call TRBJ2-1, with 7 bases identical to TRBD1. From germline, CDR1 is LNHNV and CDR2 YYDKDF (reference sequence). The trim removed 3 bases at V and 7 bases at J, leaving 12 bases unmatched. This CDR3 region has 16 residues. The CDR3 loop is CATSSPGQARGNEQFF. CDR3 DNA sequence: TGTGCCACCAGCAGTCCCGGACAGGCGAGGGGAAATGAGCAGTTCTTC.

The chain links TRBV10-3 to TRBJ2-2; maybe TRBD2 (6 bases). This CDR3 is 16 amino acids long. Trimming pared 0 bases from V and 4 bases from J, leaving 12 bases between. Germline V gives CDR1 ENHRY, CDR2 SYGVKD. The CDR3 DNA reads TGTGCCATCAGTGAGTCTGGAGGGAGGAGCACCGGGGAGCTGTTTTTT. Amino acid sequence: CAISESGGRSTGELFF.

The chain recombines TRBV5-5 with TRBJ2-7; no clear D. V was trimmed by 1 base and J by 0 bases, leaving 14 bases between them. The CDR3 contains 16 residues. Germline CDR1 SGHKS, CDR2 YYEKEE (reference sequence). As DNA, the CDR3 is TGTGCCAGCAGCTTGATCGGCGGCCTAAGCTCCTACGAGCAGTACTTC. The encoded protein is CASSLIGGLSSYEQYF. Looking up the rest from reference TRBV5-5 and TRBJ2-7 gives the full variable domain: DAGVTQSPTHLIKTRGQQVTLRCSPISGHKSVSWYQQVLGQGPQFIFQYYEKEERGRGNFPDRFSARQFPNYSSELNVNALLLGDSALYLCASSLIGGLSSYEQYFGPGTRLTVT.

The V gene is TRBV4-1, the J gene TRBJ2-7; 8 bases line up with TRBD2. The J segment lost 5 bases and the V segment lost 4 bases, leaving 10 bases of the junction unmatched. The CDR3 sequence is 15 residues long. Germline V gene sequence: CDR1 MGHRA, CDR2 YSYEKL. DNA of the CDR3: TGCGCCAGCAGCCCCCAACGGCGGGGGGTGGACGAGCAGTACTTC. It specifies CASSPQRRGVDEQYF.

This chain uses TRBV18 with TRBJ1-2; TRBD1 is a possible D gene (6 bases). The CDR3 is made up of 16 amino acids. V shed 3 bases and J shed 0 bases, with 14 bases lying between them. Germline V CDR1 and CDR2: KGHSH, LQKENI. The chain's CDR3 is CASSPEDRSTNYGYTF. CDR3 in DNA: TGTGCCAGCTCACCGGAAGACAGGAGTACTAACTATGGCTACACCTTC.

The rearrangement uses TRBV30 and TRBJ2-1, with TRBD2 matching over 8 bases. The V gene's germline CDR1 is GTSNPN and CDR2 SVGIG (reference sequence). The CDR3 has 14 amino acids. Trimming cost V 4 bases and J 4 bases; bases outside gene matches: 6. The CDR3 region is CAWTRERGYNEQFF. The CDR3 bases are TGTGCCTGGACAAGAGAGCGGGGGTACAATGAGCAGTTCTTC.

The chain is built from TRBV12-3 or TRBV12-4 and TRBJ2-7; 10 bases are a match to TRBD1. The CDR3 length is 13 residues. Trimming at V came to 5 bases and at J to 6 bases, leaving 4 bases not matched to a gene. CDR3 coding DNA: TGTGCCAGCAGTCAGGGACAGGGGACCGAGCAGTACTTC. Translated: CASSQGQGTEQYF.

The V gene is TRBV10-3, the J gene TRBJ1-1, with 7 bases identical to TRBD1. Germline V CDR1 and CDR2: ENHRY, SYGVKD. The junction had 3 bases not matched to a gene; V was cut back by 7 bases and J by 1 base. The CDR3 is made up of 13 amino acids. The CDR3 nucleotides read TGTGCCATCACGGGACAGCCGAACACTGAAGCTTTCTTT. Translating gives CAITGQPNTEAFF.

V usage is TRBV3-1 (or the pseudogene TRBV3-2) and J usage is TRBJ2-5, with 8 positions matching TRBD2. The V and J ends lost 4 bases and 1 base, in that order; junction bases with no gene match: 8. Germline V gives CDR1 LGHDT, CDR2 YNNKEL (reference sequence). This CDR3 spans 16 amino acids. CDR3 bases: TGTGCCAGCAGCCTTTTGGGGAGCGGGGGCCAAGAGACCCAGTACTTC. It encodes CASSLLGSGGQETQYF.

The chain couples TRBV2 to TRBJ2-7, with TRBD2 matching 9 bases. Germline V gene data show CDR1 as SNHLY and CDR2 as FYNNEI. Trimming removed 8 bases from V and 2 bases from J; junction bases left unmatched: 4. The CDR3 is 13 residues long. CDR3 amino acids: CASLRLAAYEQYF. For the CDR3, the DNA is TGTGCCAGCCTAAGACTAGCGGCCTACGAGCAGTACTTC.

This clone came up once. The chain employs TRBV28 and TRBJ2-1; 9 bases match TRBD1. V was clipped by 4 bases and J by 5 bases; unmatched bases: 6. This CDR3 region has 15 residues. Germline CDR1 reads MDHEN; CDR2 reads SYDVKM. The CDR3 nucleotides read TGTGCCAGCAGTTCTCTGGGGACAGGGAACAATGAGCAGTTCTTC. Protein: CASSSLGTGNNEQFF.

This clone is a singleton in its sample. The chain is built from TRBV25-1 and TRBJ1-1; D unclear. Looked up from germline, CDR1 is MGHDK and CDR2 is SYGVNS. The V gene lost 0 bases and the J gene lost 1 base, with 3 bases spanning the gap. There are 13 residues in the CDR3. CDR3 sequence: CASSEYGNTEAFF. The CDR3 region has the DNA TGTGCCAGCAGTGAATACGGGAACACTGAAGCTTTCTTT.

The chain uses TRBV5-1 and TRBJ1-5, with unresolved D. The germline V and J ends were trimmed by 0 bases and 5 bases, with 6 bases remaining between them. Germline CDR1 and CDR2: SGHRS and YFSETQ. The CDR3 contains 13 residues. CDR3 amino acids: CASSLVPDQPQHF. CDR3 bases: TGCGCCAGCAGCTTGGTCCCCGATCAGCCCCAGCATTTT.

This clone appeared a few times. The genes are TRBV11-2 and TRBJ2-2, with a possible D match to TRBD1 (6 bases). The CDR3 is 15 amino acids. V was trimmed by 5 bases and J by 4 bases, leaving 14 bases between them. Germline assignment: CDR1 SGHAT and CDR2 FQNNGV. This CDR3 reads CASSPTQGFTGELFF. The DNA of the CDR3 is TGTGCCAGCAGCCCGACACAGGGATTCACCGGGGAGCTGTTTTTT.

The chain has TRBV19 and TRBJ2-5; 11 bases map to TRBD1. The V segment lost 3 bases and the J segment 2 bases; nucleotides outside the gene matches: 2. The length of the CDR3 is 15 residues. CDR1 LNHDA and CDR2 SQIVND come from the germline V gene (reference sequence). The CDR3: CASSIRDRGQETQYF. DNA for the CDR3: TGTGCCAGTAGTATCCGGGACAGGGGGCAAGAGACCCAGTACTTC. Full variable domain (remainder filled in from reference TRBV19 and TRBJ2-5): DGGITQSPKYLFRKEGQNVTLSCEQNLNHDAMYWYRQDPGQGLRLIYYSQIVNDFQKGDIAEGYSVSREKKESFPLTVTSAQKNPTAFYLCASSIRDRGQETQYFGPGTRLLVL.

The genes are TRBV15 and TRBJ2-1; 9 nucleotides align to TRBD2. CDR1 and CDR2 (germline): LNHNV, YYDKDF (reference sequence). The CDR3 has 17 residues. J was trimmed by 7 bases and V by 0 bases; bases with no gene match: 10. The CDR3 reads CATSRDYGGGAQNEQFF. CDR3 DNA sequence: TGTGCCACCAGCAGAGATTACGGCGGGGGGGCCCAGAATGAGCAGTTCTTC.

The CDR3 DNA reads TGTGCCAGCAGGGTAGCGGGAGGGAGCACAGATACGCAGTATTTT. This gives the protein CASRVAGGSTDTQYF. The chain links TRBV28 to TRBJ2-3; 11 bases match TRBD2. This CDR3 has 15 residues. J was trimmed by 0 bases and V by 6 bases; bases with no gene match: 2. CDR1 and CDR2 from the germline V gene are MDHEN and SYDVKM. The full variable domain, completed using reference TRBV28 and TRBJ2-3, is DVKVTQSSRYLVKRTGEKVFLECVQDMDHENMFWYRQDPGLGLRLIYFSYDVKMKEKGDIPEGYSVSREKKERFSLILESASTNQTSMYLCASRVAGGSTDTQYFGPGTRLTVL.